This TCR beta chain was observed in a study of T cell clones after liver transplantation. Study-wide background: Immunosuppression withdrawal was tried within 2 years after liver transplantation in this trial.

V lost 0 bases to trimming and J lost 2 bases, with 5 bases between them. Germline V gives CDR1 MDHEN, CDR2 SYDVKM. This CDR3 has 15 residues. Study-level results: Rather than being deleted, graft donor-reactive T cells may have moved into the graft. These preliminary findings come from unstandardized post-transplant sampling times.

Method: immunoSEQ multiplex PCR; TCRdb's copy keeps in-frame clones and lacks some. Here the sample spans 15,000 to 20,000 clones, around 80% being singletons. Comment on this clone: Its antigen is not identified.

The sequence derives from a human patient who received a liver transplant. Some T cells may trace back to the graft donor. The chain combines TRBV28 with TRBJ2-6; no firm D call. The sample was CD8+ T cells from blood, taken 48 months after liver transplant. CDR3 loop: CASSLWETGANVLTF. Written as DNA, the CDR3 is TGTGCCAGCAGTTTATGGGAAACTGGGGCCAACGTCCTGACTTTC.